Listed below are T cell receptor beta chains from one sample, sequenced in a study of long-term antiretroviral therapy in people with HIV. Profiling relied on immunoSEQ multiplex PCR, and the TCRdb table lists in-frame clones only, not all of them. There are approximately 28,000 clones in the sample; around 96% occur only once, and over 7% lies in the top ten. Here the sequenced sample was unsorted PBMCs, taken 5.3 years after starting antiretroviral therapy. Every receptor here comes from a man aged 25-45 years with HIV. Each CDR3 is given with its conserved first and last residue. The D gene is left open where the match is weak. The size entry is marked missing in some rows and otherwise reads once, few, many or a size class.

j_call d_call v_call clone_size cdr3_aa cdr3_nt
TRBJ2-7 . TRBV29-1 few CSAARTLSYEQYF TGCAGCGCTGCCAGGACCCTCTCCTACGAGCAGTACTTC
TRBJ2-7 . TRBV7-9 . CASSSRRASEQYF TGTGCCAGCAGCTCCCGACGGGCCTCCGAGCAGTACTTC
TRBJ2-1 TRBD2 TRBV29-1 . CSAPASGRSYNEQFF TGCAGCGCTCCTGCTAGCGGGAGATCCTACAATGAGCAGTTCTTC
TRBJ2-1 . TRBV13 once CASSLGSNEQFF TGTGCCAGCAGCTTAGGGAGCAATGAGCAGTTCTTC
TRBJ2-1 TRBD2 TRBV28 . CATASGTYNEQFF TGTGCCACCGCTAGCGGGACCTACAATGAGCAGTTCTTC
TRBJ1-1 . TRBV6-1 . CASSRIGGNTEAFF TGTGCCAGCAGTCGAATCGGGGGAAACACTGAAGCTTTCTTT
TRBJ2-5 . TRBV6-6 once CASSYAALGETQYF TGTGCCAGCAGTTACGCCGCGTTGGGAGAGACCCAGTACTTC
TRBJ2-2 TRBD2 TRBV7-3 . CASSLRFGTSATGELFF TGTGCCAGCAGCTTAAGATTTGGGACTAGCGCGACTGGAGAGCTGTTTTTT
TRBJ2-7 . TRBV7-9 . CASSLQTGWEQYF TGTGCCAGCAGCTTACAGACAGGTTGGGAGCAGTACTTC
TRBJ1-2 . TRBV27 . CASSLSSGEDYGYTF TGTGCCAGCAGTTTATCGTCAGGGGAGGACTATGGCTACACCTTC
TRBJ2-1 . TRBV5-4 . CASREGASSDEQFF TGTGCCAGCAGGGAAGGGGCATCGTCGGATGAGCAGTTCTTC
TRBJ2-5 . TRBV19 once CASSIVWTEETQYF TGTGCCAGTAGTATAGTTTGGACAGAAGAGACCCAGTACTTC
TRBJ2-7 TRBD2 TRBV4-1 . CASSQGVSGSGYEQYF TGCGCCAGCAGCCAGGGGGTTAGCGGGAGCGGTTACGAGCAGTACTTC
TRBJ2-7 . TRBV21-1 . CASSKDGTSGVLYEQYF TGTGCCAGCAGCAAAGATGGGACTAGCGGGGTGTTGTACGAGCAGTACTTC
TRBJ2-3 TRBD1 TRBV6-4 . CASRPRQGETDTQYF TGTGCCAGCAGACCCAGACAGGGTGAAACAGATACGCAGTATTTT
TRBJ1-2 . TRBV2 . CASREETEFNYGYTF TGTGCCAGCAGGGAAGAGACAGAATTTAACTATGGCTACACCTTC
TRBJ2-1 TRBD2 TRBV5-8 . CASSPNRRSGVYNEQFF TGTGCCAGCAGCCCCAACCGGAGGAGCGGGGTTTACAATGAGCAGTTCTTC
TRBJ1-5 . TRBV5-6 . CASSLWTVYNQPQHF TGTGCCAGCAGCTTGTGGACCGTTTACAATCAGCCCCAGCATTTT
TRBJ1-5 . TRBV28 . CASSLRLGLHQPQHF TGTGCCAGCAGTTTACGGTTGGGGTTGCATCAGCCCCAGCATTTT
TRBJ2-1 TRBD2 TRBV27 . CASRSGGALNEQFF TGTGCCAGCAGGAGCGGGGGGGCTCTGAATGAGCAGTTCTTC
TRBJ1-1 . TRBV10-1 once CASRGSRGEAFF TGCGCCAGCAGAGGTTCGAGGGGCGAAGCTTTCTTT
TRBJ1-5 . TRBV5-6 . CASSSVSLGQPQHF TGTGCCAGCAGCTCCGTTTCTTTAGGTCAGCCCCAGCATTTT
TRBJ2-7 TRBD1 TRBV18 . CASSPPDRVDSYEQYF TGTGCCAGCTCACCACCGGACAGGGTGGACTCCTACGAGCAGTACTTC